One sample yielded the 31 T cell receptor beta chains listed below, sequenced in a study of graft-versus-host responses after intestinal transplantation. Clones were read by immunoSEQ multiplex PCR, and TCRdb kept only the in-frame ones, dropping some. The sample includes approximately 90,000 clones, less than 90% seen only once; the top ten take approximately 0.3%. Their antigen targets remain unknown. The sequenced sample was unstimulated CD4+ T cells sorted from spleen or lymph node cells, obtained before transplant. These receptors were collected from a human donor who was the organ donor for an intestinal transplant.

The chain is built from TRBV7-4 and TRBJ2-7, with D maybe TRBD1 (7 bases). Trimming left V 2 bases short and J 3 bases short, with 11 bases between. This CDR3 has 14 residues. Germline V gene sequence: CDR1 SGHVT, CDR2 SQSDAQ. The CDR3 protein is CASSLCRGVYEQYF. CDR3 bases: TGTGCCAGCAGCTTATGCAGGGGGGTCTACGAGCAGTACTTC. The variable domain in full, with the rest retrieved from reference TRBV7-4 and TRBJ2-7, is GAGVSQSPRYKVAKRGRDVALRCDSISGHVTLYWYRQTLGQGSEVLTYSQSDAQRDKSGRPSGRFSAERPERSVSTLKIQRTEQGDSAVYLCASSLCRGVYEQYFGPGTRLTVT.

The rearrangement links TRBV6-5 to TRBJ2-7; 8 bases fit TRBD1. J lost 2 bases, V lost 5 bases, and 5 bases had no gene match. This CDR3 is built from 14 residues. Germline-derived CDR1 and CDR2 are MNHEY and SVGAGI. The DNA of the CDR3 is TGTGCCAGCAGTAGTGACAGGGGACCCTACGAGCAGTACTTC. Translated: CASSSDRGPYEQYF.

V is TRBV7-9 and J is TRBJ1-2, with 8 bases identical to TRBD1. Germline CDR1 and CDR2: SEHNR and FQNEAQ (reference sequence). V was pared by 5 bases and J by 6 bases, with 8 bases of the junction left unmatched. This CDR3 is built from 14 residues. The CDR3 protein is CASSGSTGENGYTF. DNA for the CDR3: TGTGCCAGCAGCGGATCGACAGGGGAAAATGGCTACACCTTC. The full variable domain, rest sourced from reference TRBV7-9 and TRBJ1-2, is DTGVSQNPRHKITKRGQNVTFRCDPISEHNRLYWYRQTLGQGPEFLTYFQNEAQLEKSRLLSDRFSAERPKGSFSTLEIQRTEQGDSAMYLCASSGSTGENGYTFGSGTRLTVV.

The V call is TRBV11-2, the J call TRBJ2-7; 11 bases align to TRBD1. CDR1 and CDR2 (germline): SGHAT, FQNNGV. The CDR3 consists of 15 residues. The V gene end was trimmed by 5 bases and the J gene end by 3 bases; junction bases not matched to a gene: 6. The CDR3 nucleotides read TGTGCCAGCAGCCCCTACGGGACAGGGGGCTACGAGCAGTACTTC. This sequence encodes CASSPYGTGGYEQYF.

This clone appeared a single time. The chain joins TRBV7-2 to TRBJ2-2, with a possible D match to TRBD1 (5 bases). V lost 3 bases to trimming and J lost 7 bases, with 9 bases between them. The germline CDR1 and CDR2 sequences are SGHTA and FQGNSA. This CDR3 spans 13 amino acids. CDR3 sequence reads: CASSFRAGGELFF. CDR3 coding DNA: TGTGCCAGCAGCTTCAGGGCCGGCGGGGAGCTGTTTTTT. The full variable domain, rest sourced from reference TRBV7-2 and TRBJ2-2, is GAGVSQSPSNKVTEKGKDVELRCDPISGHTALYWYRQSLGQGLEFLIYFQGNSAPDKSGLPSDRFSAERTGGSVSTLTIQRTQQEDSAVYLCASSFRAGGELFFGEGSRLTVL.

The V and J genes are TRBV18 and TRBJ1-2; no definite D call. Germline-derived CDR1 and CDR2 are KGHSH and LQKENI. V dropped 3 bases and J dropped 4 bases, with 9 bases sitting between them. The CDR3 is made up of 13 amino acids. CDR3 coding DNA: TGTGCCAGCTCACCCGGGAGCCTCTATGGCTACACCTTC. This translates into CASSPGSLYGYTF.

The J gene is TRBJ2-3, the V gene TRBV5-6; D is undetermined. Trimming removed 0 bases at V and 3 bases at J, with 8 bases between. CDR1 is SGHDT and CDR2 is YYEEEE in the germline V gene. This CDR3 region has 14 residues. The CDR3 sequence is CASSLDVYTDTQYF. The DNA of the CDR3 is TGTGCCAGCAGCTTGGACGTCTATACAGATACGCAGTATTTT. Combining the CDR3 with reference TRBV5-6 and TRBJ2-3 gives the whole variable domain DAGVTQSPTHLIKTRGQQVTLRCSPKSGHDTVSWYQQALGQGPQFIFQYYEEEERQRGNFPDRFSGHQFPNYSSELNVNALLLGDSALYLCASSLDVYTDTQYFGPGTRLTVL.

This clone was seen only a few times. The gene calls are TRBV5-8 and TRBJ1-2, with D unclear. The V and J ends lost 0 bases and 8 bases respectively, with 11 bases between them. The CDR3 length is 13 residues. CDR1 and CDR2 (germline): SGHTS, YDEGEE. The CDR3 reads CASSLVLGRGYTF. DNA of the CDR3: TGTGCCAGCAGCTTGGTTCTGGGGAGAGGCTACACCTTC.

The chain carries TRBV29-1 and TRBJ1-1; TRBD1 might be the D (5 bases). The CDR3 totals 12 residues. V lost 1 base and J lost 11, with 14 bases in between. CDR1 SQVTM and CDR2 ANQGSEA come from the germline V gene. CDR3: CSVEGGAARAFF. DNA of the CDR3: TGCAGCGTTGAAGGTGGGGCGGCGCGGGCTTTCTTT. The full variable domain, its missing parts supplied by reference TRBV29-1 and TRBJ1-1, is SAVISQKPSRDICQRGTSLTIQCQVDSQVTMMFWYRQQPGQSLTLIATANQGSEATYESGFVIDKFPISRPNLTFSTLTVSNMSPEDSSIYLCSVEGGAARAFFGQGTRLTVV.

This chain connects TRBV27 to TRBJ2-6; 10 nucleotides line up with TRBD1. The CDR3 spans 19 residues. Trimming cost V 0 bases and J 8 bases; bases outside gene matches: 13. Per germline, CDR1 MNHEY and CDR2 SMNVEV (reference sequence). As DNA, the CDR3 is TGTGCCAGCAGTTTATCTCCGGGGACAGGGGCCCCCCCGTCCAACGTCCTGACTTTC. It encodes CASSLSPGTGAPPSNVLTF.

The chain uses TRBV7-6 and TRBJ2-1, with 13 bases matching TRBD2. The V and J ends lost 5 bases and 7 bases, in that order; junction bases with no gene match: 5. CDR3 size: 15 residues. CDR1 is SGHVS, CDR2 FNYEAQ, per germline. CDR3 DNA: TGTGCCAGCAGCCCTTGGACTAGCGGGGGTAATGAGCAGTTCTTC. It yields the protein CASSPWTSGGNEQFF.

The rearrangement links TRBV9 to TRBJ1-1, with D perhaps TRBD1 (6 bases). Germline loops: CDR1 SGDLS, CDR2 YYNGEE. The CDR3 contains 15 residues. The germline V and J ends were trimmed by 0 bases and 1 base, with 10 bases remaining between them. Written as DNA, the CDR3 is TGTGCCAGCAGCGTAGTTGGGGGCGCGAACACTGAAGCTTTCTTT. Translation gives CASSVVGGANTEAFF.

This clone appeared a single time. The rearrangement joins TRBV27 to TRBJ2-7; 7 bases match TRBD1. Per the germline V gene, CDR1 is MNHEY and CDR2 is SMNVEV (reference sequence). This CDR3 spans 16 amino acids. V gave up 6 bases and J gave up 5 bases; unmatched junction bases: 16. CDR3 sequence (DNA): TGTGCCAGCAGCCCGACCCTGACAGGGTTGTTCCACGAGCAGTACTTC. Protein product: CASSPTLTGLFHEQYF.

The rearrangement links TRBV6-1 to TRBJ1-6, with 8 bases identical to TRBD1. The CDR3 is made up of 15 amino acids. Trimming took 6 bases from V and 9 from J; bases not matched to a gene: 10. Germline V gene data show CDR1 as MNHNS and CDR2 as SASEGT. CDR3 coding DNA: TGTGCCAGCAGGACTTATCAGGGGGCGGGTTCACCCCTCCACTTT. Translation gives CASRTYQGAGSPLHF.

The gene calls are TRBV18 and TRBJ2-3; D ambiguous. Germline V gene sequence: CDR1 KGHSH, CDR2 LQKENI. Trimming removed 3 bases from V and 0 bases from J, with 7 bases in between. This CDR3 is 14 amino acids long. The CDR3 protein is CASSPGRSTDTQYF. The CDR3 DNA sequence: TGTGCCAGCTCACCCGGTAGAAGCACAGATACGCAGTATTTT.

The chain links TRBV27 to TRBJ1-1; TRBD1 matches at 7 bases. The CDR3 contains 14 residues. Germline values: CDR1 MNHEY, CDR2 SMNVEV (reference sequence). The V and J ends lost 8 bases and 5 bases, in that order; junction bases with no gene match: 11. The chain's CDR3 is CASLGRGMRTEAFF. The CDR3 coding sequence is TGTGCCAGCCTAGGCAGGGGGATGAGGACTGAAGCTTTCTTT.

This clone was counted a few times. This chain uses TRBV6-6 with TRBJ2-7; 9 nucleotides match TRBD2. There are 15 residues in the CDR3. CDR1 is MNHNY, CDR2 SVGAGI, per germline (reference sequence). V shed 7 bases, J shed 4 bases, and the junction held 11 bases outside the gene matches. DNA of the CDR3: TGTGCCAGCAACCCTAGCGGGAAGTATAAGTACGAGCAGTACTTC. Translated: CASNPSGKYKYEQYF.

J is TRBJ2-7 and V is TRBV27, with D possibly being TRBD2 (6 bases). Trimming took off 1 base at V and 2 bases at J, with 12 bases between the two ends. CDR3 size: 15 residues. Germline CDR1 is MNHEY and CDR2 is SMNVEV (reference sequence). The CDR3, as DNA: TGTGCCAGCAGTTTATACAACGGGGGAACCTACGAGCAGTACTTC. Translating gives CASSLYNGGTYEQYF.

The gene calls are TRBV15 and TRBJ2-2, with D possibly matching TRBD1 (6 bases). This CDR3 has 15 amino acids. Trimming removed 5 bases at V and 2 bases at J, with 12 bases between. Germline-derived CDR1 and CDR2 are LNHNV and YYDKDF (reference sequence). DNA of the CDR3: TGTGCCACCAGCCGGTTGGGGGCTAACACCGGGGAGCTGTTTTTT. This encodes CATSRLGANTGELFF.

CDR3 region: CASYYPNTGELFF. CDR3 bases: TGTGCCAGTTACTATCCGAACACCGGGGAGCTGTTTTTT. This chain uses TRBV6-1 with TRBJ2-2; D not certain. CDR3 length: 13 amino acids. V lost 9 bases and J lost 0, with 8 bases in between. The germline V gene has CDR1 MNHNS and CDR2 SASEGT.

The chain joins TRBV25-1 to TRBJ2-3; 10 bases agree with TRBD2. V was pared by 4 bases and J by 6 bases, with 10 bases of the junction left unmatched. CDR1 and CDR2 from the germline V gene are MGHDK and SYGVNS. This CDR3 comprises 16 residues. CDR3 in amino acids: CASSGEREGGVDTQYF. CDR3 coding DNA: TGTGCCAGCAGTGGGGAGCGGGAGGGTGGGGTTGATACGCAGTATTTT. The complete variable domain, with remaining parts taken from reference TRBV25-1 and TRBJ2-3, reads EADIYQTPRYLVIGTGKKITLECSQTMGHDKMYWYQQDPGMELHLIHYSYGVNSTEKGDLSSESTVSRIRTEHFPLTLESARPSHTSQYLCASSGEREGGVDTQYFGPGTRLTVL.

The count of this clone is one. The chain joins TRBV6-1 to TRBJ2-7, with no clear D. CDR3 length: 13 residues. The germline V gene has CDR1 MNHNS and CDR2 SASEGT. Between the trimmed V and J ends, which lost 11 bases and 0 bases, there was a span of 14 bases. CDR3 DNA: TGTGCCGTCGGCGGAGCACTCTCCTACGAGCAGTACTTC. Its translation: CAVGGALSYEQYF.

In this sample, this clone turned up a few times. The CDR3 loop reads CASSTTGGRLYEQYF. For the CDR3, the DNA is TGTGCCAGCAGTACCACAGGGGGGAGACTCTACGAGCAGTACTTC. V gene TRBV6-6 combines with J gene TRBJ2-7; 8 nucleotides match TRBD1. The germline V gene has CDR1 MNHNY and CDR2 SVGAGI (reference sequence). The CDR3 is 15 amino acids. The ends lost 5 bases at V and 3 bases at J; junction bases unmatched: 9.

The chain recombines TRBV28 with TRBJ2-2; a possible D gene is TRBD2 (5 bases). Looked up from germline, CDR1 is MDHEN and CDR2 is SYDVKM. The CDR3 length is 14 residues. V gave up 8 bases and J gave up 1 base, with 11 bases separating them. CDR3 DNA sequence: TGTGCCAGCGGGTTAGCGAGGAACACCGGGGAGCTGTTTTTT. It translates to CASGLARNTGELFF.

The chain is built from TRBV19 and TRBJ2-7; 8 bases are a match to TRBD2. The CDR3 spans 14 residues. Germline CDR1 reads LNHDA; CDR2 reads SQIVND (reference sequence). The V segment lost 10 bases and the J segment 6 bases; nucleotides outside the gene matches: 14. In DNA form, the CDR3 reads TGTGCCACCTCCGTGCTAGCGGGCAGCCCCGAGCAGTACTTC. The encoded protein is CATSVLAGSPEQYF.

This clone has a handful of counts. The chain couples TRBV6-5 to TRBJ1-1; D is uncertain. The germline CDR1 and CDR2 sequences are MNHEY and SVGAGI. The V gene lost 6 bases and the J gene lost 0 bases, with 8 bases spanning the gap. CDR3 size: 13 residues. DNA of the CDR3: TGTGCCAGCAGAGAGATTATGAACACTGAAGCTTTCTTT. Its protein product is CASREIMNTEAFF.

V usage is TRBV6-4 and J usage is TRBJ2-1; 9 bases agree with TRBD2. This CDR3 comprises 20 residues. In germline, CDR1 is MRHNA, CDR2 SNTAGT. V gave up 4 bases and J gave up 6 bases; unmatched junction bases: 22. The CDR3, as DNA: TGTGCCAGCAGTGGGGGTTGCCGGGAGTCGGTAGCGGGGGCAGTCAATGAGCAGTTCTTC. It translates to CASSGGCRESVAGAVNEQFF.

The chain carries TRBV19 and TRBJ1-5; TRBD1 might be the D (5 bases). The CDR3 is made up of 17 amino acids. Germline assignment: CDR1 LNHDA and CDR2 SQIVND (reference sequence). V was pared by 5 bases and J by 7 bases, with 24 bases between. CDR3 coding DNA: TGTGCCAGTAGTCCCAACTACCAGACAGCCGTAGGACAGCCCCAGCATTTT. Its protein product is CASSPNYQTAVGQPQHF. The complete variable domain, with remaining parts taken from reference TRBV19 and TRBJ1-5, reads DGGITQSPKYLFRKEGQNVTLSCEQNLNHDAMYWYRQDPGQGLRLIYYSQIVNDFQKGDIAEGYSVSREKKESFPLTVTSAQKNPTAFYLCASSPNYQTAVGQPQHFGDGTRLSIL.

The chain links TRBV21-1 to TRBJ2-1; the table assigns TRBD2, which was not confirmed against the DNA. TRBV21-1 is labeled a pseudogene. The CDR3 length is 16 residues. The CDR3, as DNA: TGTGCCAGCAGCAAAAGGTTCGTGGGCGGGAGGGTCGCTGGGTTCTTC. As protein: CASSKRFVGGRVAGFF.

The CDR3 region is CASSLRLGQGLFFEKLFF. CDR3 in DNA: TGTGCCAGCAGCCTACGCCTGGGACAGGGACTTTTTTTTGAAAAACTGTTTTTT. The genes are TRBV4-2 and TRBJ1-4; 9 positions agree with TRBD1. V shed 4 bases, J shed 7 bases, and the junction held 16 bases outside the gene matches. Germline loops: CDR1 LGHNA, CDR2 YNFKEQ. This CDR3 is 18 amino acids long.

The chain links TRBV30 to TRBJ2-1; D might be TRBD2 (6 bases). This CDR3 has 13 amino acids. The V gene's germline CDR1 is GTSNPN and CDR2 SVGIG (reference sequence). V lost 2 bases, J lost 13 bases, and 18 bases lay in between. CDR3 DNA: TGTGCCTGGAGTTCTGAGGGACTCACACGTCAGTTCTTC. It specifies CAWSSEGLTRQFF.